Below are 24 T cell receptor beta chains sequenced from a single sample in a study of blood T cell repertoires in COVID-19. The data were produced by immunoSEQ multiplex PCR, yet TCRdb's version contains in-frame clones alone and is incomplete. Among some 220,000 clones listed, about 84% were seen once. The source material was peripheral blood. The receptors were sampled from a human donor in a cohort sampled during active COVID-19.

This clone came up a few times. The CDR3 sequence: CASSPGTGATNTEAFF. CDR3 nucleotide sequence: TGCGCCAGCAGCCCTGGGACAGGGGCGACGAACACTGAAGCTTTCTTT. The chain combines TRBV4-1 with TRBJ1-1, with TRBD1 matching 10 bases. CDR1 is MGHRA, CDR2 YSYEKL, per germline. Trimming at V came to 4 bases and at J to 1 base, leaving 6 bases not matched to a gene. CDR3 size: 16 residues.

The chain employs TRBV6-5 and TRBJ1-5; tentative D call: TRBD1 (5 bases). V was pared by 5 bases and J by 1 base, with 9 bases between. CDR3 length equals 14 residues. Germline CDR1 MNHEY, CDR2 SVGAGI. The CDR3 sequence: CASSTRQSNQPQHF. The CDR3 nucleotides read TGTGCCAGCAGTACCCGACAGAGCAATCAGCCCCAGCATTTT.

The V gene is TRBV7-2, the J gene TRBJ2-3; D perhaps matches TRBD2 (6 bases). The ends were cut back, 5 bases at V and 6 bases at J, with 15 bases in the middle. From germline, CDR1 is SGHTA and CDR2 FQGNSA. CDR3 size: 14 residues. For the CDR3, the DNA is TGTGCCAGCAGCGGGACTTTAACAGCCGATACGCAGTATTTT. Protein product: CASSGTLTADTQYF.

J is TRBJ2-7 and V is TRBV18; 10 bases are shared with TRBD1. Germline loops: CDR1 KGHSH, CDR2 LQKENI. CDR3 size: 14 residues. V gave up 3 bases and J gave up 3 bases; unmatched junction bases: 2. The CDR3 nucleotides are TGTGCCAGCTCACCCCGGACAGGGGGCTACGAGCAGTACTTC. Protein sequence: CASSPRTGGYEQYF.

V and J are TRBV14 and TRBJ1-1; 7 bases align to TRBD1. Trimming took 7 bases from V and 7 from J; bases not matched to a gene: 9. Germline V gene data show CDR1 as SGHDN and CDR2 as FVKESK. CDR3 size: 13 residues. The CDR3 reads CASNPWTGLEAFF. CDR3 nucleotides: TGTGCCAGCAACCCTTGGACAGGTCTTGAAGCTTTCTTT. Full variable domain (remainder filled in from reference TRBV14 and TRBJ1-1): EAGVTQFPSHSVIEKGQTVTLRCDPISGHDNLYWYRRVMGKEIKFLLHFVKESKQDESGMPNNRFLAERTGGTYSTLKVQPAELEDSGVYFCASNPWTGLEAFFGQGTRLTVV.

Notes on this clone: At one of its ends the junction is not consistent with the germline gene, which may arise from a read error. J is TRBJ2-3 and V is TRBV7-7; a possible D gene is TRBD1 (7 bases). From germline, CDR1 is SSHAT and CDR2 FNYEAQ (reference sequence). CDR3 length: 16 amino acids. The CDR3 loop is CASSQGGGVSTDTQYF. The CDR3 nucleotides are TGTGCTAGCAGCCAGGGGGGCGGAGTGAGCACAGATACGCAGTATTTT.

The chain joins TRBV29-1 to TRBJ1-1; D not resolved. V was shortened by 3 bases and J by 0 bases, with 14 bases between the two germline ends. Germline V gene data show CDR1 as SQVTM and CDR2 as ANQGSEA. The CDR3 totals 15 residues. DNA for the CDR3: TGCAGCGTTGATTTGGGTAGACTAATGAACACTGAAGCTTTCTTT. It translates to CSVDLGRLMNTEAFF.

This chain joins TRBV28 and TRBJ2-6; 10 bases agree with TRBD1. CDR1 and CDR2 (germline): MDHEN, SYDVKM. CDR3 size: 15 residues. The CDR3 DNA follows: TGTGCGTCCGGGACAGGGGTTTCTGGGGCCAACGTCCTGACTTTC. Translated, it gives CASGTGVSGANVLTF.

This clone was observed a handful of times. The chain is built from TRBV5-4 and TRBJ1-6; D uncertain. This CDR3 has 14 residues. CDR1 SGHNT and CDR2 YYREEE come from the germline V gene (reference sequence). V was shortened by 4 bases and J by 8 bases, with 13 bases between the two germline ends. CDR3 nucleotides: TGTGCCAGCAGCCTGCTGCGGCGGGATTCACCCCTCCACTTT. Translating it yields CASSLLRRDSPLHF.

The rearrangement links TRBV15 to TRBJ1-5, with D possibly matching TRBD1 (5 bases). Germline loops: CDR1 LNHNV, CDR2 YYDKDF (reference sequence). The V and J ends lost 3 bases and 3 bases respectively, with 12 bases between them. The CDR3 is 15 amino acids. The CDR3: CATSRTDPINQPQHF. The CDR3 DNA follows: TGTGCCACCAGCAGGACAGATCCAATCAATCAGCCCCAGCATTTT.

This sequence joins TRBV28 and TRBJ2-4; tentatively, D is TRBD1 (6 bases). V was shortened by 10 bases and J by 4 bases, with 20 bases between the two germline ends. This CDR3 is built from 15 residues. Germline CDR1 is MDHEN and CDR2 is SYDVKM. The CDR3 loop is CAIAETDRKKNIQYF. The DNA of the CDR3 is TGTGCCATCGCGGAGACTGACAGGAAGAAAAACATTCAGTACTTC.

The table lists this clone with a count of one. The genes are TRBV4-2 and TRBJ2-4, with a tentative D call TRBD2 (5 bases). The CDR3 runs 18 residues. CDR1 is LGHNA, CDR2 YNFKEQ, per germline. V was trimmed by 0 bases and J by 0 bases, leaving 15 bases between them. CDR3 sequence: CASSQDLLGALAKNIQYF. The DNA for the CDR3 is TGTGCCAGCAGCCAAGATCTTTTGGGAGCGTTAGCCAAAAACATTCAGTACTTC.

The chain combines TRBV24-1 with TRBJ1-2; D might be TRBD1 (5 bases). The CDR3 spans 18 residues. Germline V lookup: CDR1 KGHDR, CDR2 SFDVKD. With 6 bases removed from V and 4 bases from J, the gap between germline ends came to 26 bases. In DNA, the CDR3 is TGTGCCACCAGTTCCGCCGGACCGCAGGGCGTGGTGGGCTATGGCTACACCTTC. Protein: CATSSAGPQGVVGYGYTF.

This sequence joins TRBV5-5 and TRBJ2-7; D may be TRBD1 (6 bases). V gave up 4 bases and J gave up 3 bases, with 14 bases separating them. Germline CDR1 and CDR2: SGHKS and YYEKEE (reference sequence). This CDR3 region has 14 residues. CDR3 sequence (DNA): TGTGCCAGCAGCCCCGGTGGGGGCAACTACGAGCAGTACTTC. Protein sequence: CASSPGGGNYEQYF.

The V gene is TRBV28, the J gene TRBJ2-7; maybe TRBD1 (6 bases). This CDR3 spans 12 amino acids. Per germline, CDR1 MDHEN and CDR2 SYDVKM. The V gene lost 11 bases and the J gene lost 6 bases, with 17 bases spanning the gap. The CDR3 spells CASETGLLEQYF. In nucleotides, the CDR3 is TGTGCCTCCGAGACAGGCCTTCTCGAGCAGTACTTC.

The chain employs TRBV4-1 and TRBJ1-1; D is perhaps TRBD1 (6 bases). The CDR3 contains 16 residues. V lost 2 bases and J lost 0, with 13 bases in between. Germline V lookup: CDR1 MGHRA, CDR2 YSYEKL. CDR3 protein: CASSQRGTGLNTEAFF. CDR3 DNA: TGCGCCAGCAGCCAAAGGGGCACAGGGCTGAACACTGAAGCTTTCTTT.

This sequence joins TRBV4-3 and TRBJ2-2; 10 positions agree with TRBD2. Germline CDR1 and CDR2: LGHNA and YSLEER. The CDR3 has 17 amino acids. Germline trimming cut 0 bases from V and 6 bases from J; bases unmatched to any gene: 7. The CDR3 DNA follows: TGCGCCAGCAGCCAAGAAAGTACTAGCGGGGATCCCGGGGAGCTGTTTTTT. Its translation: CASSQESTSGDPGELFF.

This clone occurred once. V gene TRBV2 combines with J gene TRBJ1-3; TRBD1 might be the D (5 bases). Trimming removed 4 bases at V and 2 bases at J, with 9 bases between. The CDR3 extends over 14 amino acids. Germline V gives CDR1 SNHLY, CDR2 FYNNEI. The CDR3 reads CASSVQGTGNTIYF. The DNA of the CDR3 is TGTGCCAGCAGTGTGCAGGGAACTGGAAACACCATATATTTT.

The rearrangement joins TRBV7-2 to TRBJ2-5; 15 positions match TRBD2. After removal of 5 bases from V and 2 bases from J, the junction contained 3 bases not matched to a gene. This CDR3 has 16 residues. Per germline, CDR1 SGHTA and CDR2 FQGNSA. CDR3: CASSLGTSGGQETQYF. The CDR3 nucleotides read TGTGCCAGCAGCCTAGGGACTAGCGGGGGGCAAGAGACCCAGTACTTC.

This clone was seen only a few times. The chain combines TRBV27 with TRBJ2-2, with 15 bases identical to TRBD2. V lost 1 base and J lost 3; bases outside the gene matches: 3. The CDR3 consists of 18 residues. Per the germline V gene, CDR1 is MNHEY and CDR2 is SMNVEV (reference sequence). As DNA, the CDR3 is TGTGCCAGCAGTTTATACGGACTAGCGGGAGGGTACACCGGGGAGCTGTTTTTT. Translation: CASSLYGLAGGYTGELFF.

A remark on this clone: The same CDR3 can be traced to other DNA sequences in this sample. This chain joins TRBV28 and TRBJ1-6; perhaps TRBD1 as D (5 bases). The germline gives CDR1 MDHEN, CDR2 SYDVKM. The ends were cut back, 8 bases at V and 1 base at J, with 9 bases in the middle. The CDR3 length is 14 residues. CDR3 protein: CASGGASYNSPLHF. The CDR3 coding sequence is TGTGCCAGCGGAGGGGCGTCCTATAATTCACCCCTCCACTTT.

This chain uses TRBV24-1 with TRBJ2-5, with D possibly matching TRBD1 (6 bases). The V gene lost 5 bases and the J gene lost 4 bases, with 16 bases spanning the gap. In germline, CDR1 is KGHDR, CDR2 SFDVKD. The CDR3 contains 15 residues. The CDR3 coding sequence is TGTGCCACCAGTGCCGCGACAGGCCCGGGAGAGACCCAGTACTTC. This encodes CATSAATGPGETQYF.

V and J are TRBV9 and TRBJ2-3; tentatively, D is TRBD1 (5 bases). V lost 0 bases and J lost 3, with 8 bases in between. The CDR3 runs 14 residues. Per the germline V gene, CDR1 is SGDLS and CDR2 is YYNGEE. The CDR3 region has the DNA TGTGCCAGCAGCGTAGTCCCAGGGACAGATACGCAGTATTTT. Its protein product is CASSVVPGTDTQYF.

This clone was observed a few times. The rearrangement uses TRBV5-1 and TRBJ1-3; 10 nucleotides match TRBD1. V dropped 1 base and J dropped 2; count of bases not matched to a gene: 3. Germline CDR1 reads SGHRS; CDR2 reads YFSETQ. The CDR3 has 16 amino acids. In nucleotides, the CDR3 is TGCGCCAGCAGCTTGTCTGGACAGGGGGCTGGAAACACCATATATTTT. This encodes CASSLSGQGAGNTIYF.